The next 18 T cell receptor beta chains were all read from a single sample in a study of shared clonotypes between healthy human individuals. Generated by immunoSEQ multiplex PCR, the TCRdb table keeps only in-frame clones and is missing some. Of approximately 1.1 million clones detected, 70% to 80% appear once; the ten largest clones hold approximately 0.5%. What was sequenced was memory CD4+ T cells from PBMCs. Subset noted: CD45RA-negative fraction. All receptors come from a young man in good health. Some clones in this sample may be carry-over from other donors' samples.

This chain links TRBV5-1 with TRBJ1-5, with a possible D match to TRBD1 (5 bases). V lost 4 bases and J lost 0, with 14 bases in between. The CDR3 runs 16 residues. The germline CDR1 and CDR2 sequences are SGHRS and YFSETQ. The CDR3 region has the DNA TGCGCCAGCAGCCCGGGTGGGGGTAATAGCAATCAGCCCCAGCATTTT. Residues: CASSPGGGNSNQPQHF.

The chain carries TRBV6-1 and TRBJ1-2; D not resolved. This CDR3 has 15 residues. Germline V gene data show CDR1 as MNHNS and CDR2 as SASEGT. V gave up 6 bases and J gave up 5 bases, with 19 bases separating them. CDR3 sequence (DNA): TGTGCCAGCAGGGAGGCCCCGACGGACCGATATGGCTACACCTTC. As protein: CASREAPTDRYGYTF.

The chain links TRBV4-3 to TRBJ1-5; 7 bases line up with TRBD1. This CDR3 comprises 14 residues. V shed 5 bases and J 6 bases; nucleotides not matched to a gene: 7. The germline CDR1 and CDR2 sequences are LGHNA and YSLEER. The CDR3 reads CASSMRQGGQPQHF. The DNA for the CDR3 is TGCGCCAGCAGCATGCGACAGGGCGGTCAGCCCCAGCATTTT.

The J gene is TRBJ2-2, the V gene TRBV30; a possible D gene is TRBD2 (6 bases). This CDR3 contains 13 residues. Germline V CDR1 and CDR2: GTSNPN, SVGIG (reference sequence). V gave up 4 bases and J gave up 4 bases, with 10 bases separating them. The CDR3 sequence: CAWIAGPTGELFF. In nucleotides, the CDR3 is TGTGCCTGGATTGCGGGACCCACCGGGGAGCTGTTTTTT. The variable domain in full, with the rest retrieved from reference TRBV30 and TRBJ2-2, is SQTIHQWPATLVQPVGSPLSLECTVEGTSNPNLYWYRQAAGRGLQLLFYSVGIGQISSEVPQNLSASRPQDRQFILSSKKLLLSDSGFYLCAWIAGPTGELFFGEGSRLTVL.

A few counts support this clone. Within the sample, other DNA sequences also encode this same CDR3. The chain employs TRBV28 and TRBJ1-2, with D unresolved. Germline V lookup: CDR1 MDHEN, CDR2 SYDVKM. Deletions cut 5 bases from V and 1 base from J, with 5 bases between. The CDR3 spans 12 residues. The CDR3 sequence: CASSPDNYGYTF. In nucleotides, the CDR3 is TGTGCCAGCAGTCCCGATAACTATGGCTACACCTTC.

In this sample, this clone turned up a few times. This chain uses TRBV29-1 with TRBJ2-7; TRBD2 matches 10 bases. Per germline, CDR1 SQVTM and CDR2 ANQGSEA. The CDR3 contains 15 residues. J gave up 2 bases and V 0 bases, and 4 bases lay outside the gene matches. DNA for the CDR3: TGCAGCGTTGAAGATCCCAGCGGGAGGGCCTACGAGCAGTACTTC. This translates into CSVEDPSGRAYEQYF.

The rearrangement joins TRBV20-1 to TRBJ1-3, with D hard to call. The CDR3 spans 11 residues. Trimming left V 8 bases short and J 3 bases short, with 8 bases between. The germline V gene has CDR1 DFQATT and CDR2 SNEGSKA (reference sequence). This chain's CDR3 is CSTTSGNTIYF. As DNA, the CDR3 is TGCAGTACTACTAGTGGAAACACCATATATTTT.

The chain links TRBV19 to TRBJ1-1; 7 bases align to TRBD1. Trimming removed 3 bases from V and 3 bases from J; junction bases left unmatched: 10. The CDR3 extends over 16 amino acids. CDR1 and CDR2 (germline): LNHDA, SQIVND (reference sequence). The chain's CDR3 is CASSIRGTMSDTEAFF. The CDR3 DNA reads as TGTGCCAGTAGTATCAGGGGGACGATGAGTGACACTGAAGCTTTCTTT. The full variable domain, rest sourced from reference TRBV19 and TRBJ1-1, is DGGITQSPKYLFRKEGQNVTLSCEQNLNHDAMYWYRQDPGQGLRLIYYSQIVNDFQKGDIAEGYSVSREKKESFPLTVTSAQKNPTAFYLCASSIRGTMSDTEAFFGQGTRLTVV.

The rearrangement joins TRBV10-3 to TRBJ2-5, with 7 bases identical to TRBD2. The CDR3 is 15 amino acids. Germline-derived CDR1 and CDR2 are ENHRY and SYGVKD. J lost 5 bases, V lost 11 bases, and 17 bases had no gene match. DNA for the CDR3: TGTGCCGCCCAGTCCATGGGAGGGCCCCATGAGACCCAGTACTTC. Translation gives CAAQSMGGPHETQYF.

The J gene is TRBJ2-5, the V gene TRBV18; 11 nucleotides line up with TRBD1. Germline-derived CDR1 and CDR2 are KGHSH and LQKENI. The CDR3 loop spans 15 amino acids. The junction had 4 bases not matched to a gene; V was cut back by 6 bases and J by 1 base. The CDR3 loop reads CASSKGTGGQETQYF. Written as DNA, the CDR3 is TGTGCCAGCTCGAAGGGGACAGGGGGCCAAGAGACCCAGTACTTC.

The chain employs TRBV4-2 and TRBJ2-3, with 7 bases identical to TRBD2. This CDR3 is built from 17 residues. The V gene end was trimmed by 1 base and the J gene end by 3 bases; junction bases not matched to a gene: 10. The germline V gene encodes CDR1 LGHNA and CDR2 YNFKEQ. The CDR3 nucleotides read TGTGCCAGCAGCCAAGTAGAACGGCGCGGGAGAACAGATACGCAGTATTTT. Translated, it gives CASSQVERRGRTDTQYF.

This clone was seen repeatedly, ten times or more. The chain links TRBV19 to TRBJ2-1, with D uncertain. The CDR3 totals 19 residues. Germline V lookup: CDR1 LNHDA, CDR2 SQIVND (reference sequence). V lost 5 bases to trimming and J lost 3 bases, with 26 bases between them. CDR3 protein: CASSLRPPTIKIRYNEQFF. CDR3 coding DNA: TGTGCCAGTAGTCTCCGGCCCCCTACTATAAAGATCCGCTACAATGAGCAGTTCTTC. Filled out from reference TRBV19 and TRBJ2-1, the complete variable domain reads DGGITQSPKYLFRKEGQNVTLSCEQNLNHDAMYWYRQDPGQGLRLIYYSQIVNDFQKGDIAEGYSVSREKKESFPLTVTSAQKNPTAFYLCASSLRPPTIKIRYNEQFFGPGTRLTVL.

The CDR3 spells CASRPRRDRENQPQHF. The CDR3 bases are TGTGCCAGCAGACCCCGCCGGGACAGGGAGAATCAGCCCCAGCATTTT. The chain recombines TRBV27 with TRBJ1-5; 9 nucleotides line up with TRBD1. J lost 4 bases, V lost 6 bases, and 10 bases had no gene match. The CDR3 loop spans 16 amino acids. CDR1 is MNHEY and CDR2 is SMNVEV in the germline V gene (reference sequence).

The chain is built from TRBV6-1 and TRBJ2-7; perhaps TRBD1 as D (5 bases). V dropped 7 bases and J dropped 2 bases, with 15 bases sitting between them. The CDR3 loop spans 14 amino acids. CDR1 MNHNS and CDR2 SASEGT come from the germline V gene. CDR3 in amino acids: CASIGWGRTYEQYF. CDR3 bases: TGTGCCAGCATTGGCTGGGGCAGAACCTACGAGCAGTACTTC.

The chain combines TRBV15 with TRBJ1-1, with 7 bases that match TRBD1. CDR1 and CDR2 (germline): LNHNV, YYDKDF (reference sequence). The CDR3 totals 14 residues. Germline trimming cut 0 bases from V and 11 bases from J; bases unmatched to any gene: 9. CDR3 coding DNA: TGTGCCACCAGCAGAGATCGGGCAGGGGGTGATGCTTTCTTT. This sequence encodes CATSRDRAGGDAFF.

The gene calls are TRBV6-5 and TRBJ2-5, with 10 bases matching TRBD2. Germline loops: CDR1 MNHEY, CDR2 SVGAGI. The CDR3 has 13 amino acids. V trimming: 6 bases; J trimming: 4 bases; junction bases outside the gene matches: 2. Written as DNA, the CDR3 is TGTGCCAGCAGACGGACTAGCGGAGAGACCCAGTACTTC. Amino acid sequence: CASRRTSGETQYF.

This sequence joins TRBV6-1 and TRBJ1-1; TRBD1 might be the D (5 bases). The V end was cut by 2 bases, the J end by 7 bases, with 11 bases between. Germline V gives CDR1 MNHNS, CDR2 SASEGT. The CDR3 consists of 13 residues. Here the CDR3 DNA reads TGTGCCAGCAGTGAAAGGGGCTTCAATGAAGCTTTCTTT. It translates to CASSERGFNEAFF.

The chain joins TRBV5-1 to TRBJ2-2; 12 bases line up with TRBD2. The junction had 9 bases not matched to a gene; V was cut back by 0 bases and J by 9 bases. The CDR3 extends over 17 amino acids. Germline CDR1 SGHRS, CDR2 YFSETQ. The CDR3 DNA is TGCGCCAGCAGCTTGGCACTAGCGGGAGGCCCGTCTAGGGAGCTGTTTTTT. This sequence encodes CASSLALAGGPSRELFF.